This entry is about one T cell receptor beta chain. As yet, its antigen is unknown. The sample comes from a study of shared clonotypes between healthy human individuals. The overall study: The study used three CD4 naive, three CD4 memory, two CD8 naive and one CD8 memory plate per donor. Study-level findings and limits: Of the naive CD4 clonotypes, around 5.2% were shared across four donors. Non-shared clonotypes showed lower generation probabilities than clonotypes common to all four donors. Sequencing depth was expected to affect clonotype sharing among donors.

Trimming took off 2 bases at V and 3 bases at J, with 12 bases between the two ends. The CDR3 loop spans 14 amino acids. Per the germline V gene, CDR1 is SGHNT and CDR2 is YYREEE (reference sequence). Libraries were prepared by immunoSEQ multiplex PCR; TCRdb keeps only in-frame clonotypes and omits some of them. The sample carries approximately 2,300,000 clones, roughly 92% recorded once. The sample was naive CD4+ T cells from PBMCs. The subset was: CD45RA+ positively selected. The chain recombines TRBV5-4 with TRBJ2-7; possibly TRBD1 for D (6 bases). The clonotype was recovered from a man between 18 and 35 years old in good health. Some clones in this sample may be carry-over from other donors' samples. CDR3 nucleotides: TGTGCCAGCAGCTTCCCCGGACAGTTCTACGAGCAGTACTTC. Residues: CASSFPGQFYEQYF.